This T cell receptor (beta chain) was obtained from a study of chemoradiotherapy in HPV16-positive cancers. This clone has more than one count but fewer than ten. Antigen unknown. The V and J ends lost 6 bases and 8 bases respectively, with 20 bases between them. The length of the CDR3 is 14 residues. Per germline, CDR1 SGHRS and CDR2 YFSETQ. Here immunoSEQ multiplex PCR was the method, and the copy in TCRdb shows in-frame clones only, minus some. The sample yields some 9,600 clones, more than 75% seen once. Whole-study results and caveats: Functional assays defining HPV-specific T cells used only two HPV16-positive patients.

The receptor comes from a human donor with HPV-associated anogenital cancer. The V and J genes are TRBV5-1 and TRBJ1-2; D is possibly TRBD1 (6 bases). The source was blood, collected from a patient who underwent chemoradiotherapy. The CDR3 coding sequence is TGCGCCAGCAACCACGGAGGGGGGCGTGAGGGCTACACCTTC. This translates into CASNHGGGREGYTF.